This record concerns one TCR beta chain sequence. Antigen specificity is unknown. The entry originates in a study of cytotoxic CD8 clonotypes in ibrutinib-treated CLL. Study-wide context: Treatment had run for a median about 12 months, range 6 to 36, when response samples were taken. Productive templates per sample averaged almost 260,000; productive rearrangements, 94,082.

Study outcomes and limitations: The public clonotypes identified were infrequent and showed contraction or stability on treatment. Baseline values of clonality outstripped age-matched healthy donors and followed circulating CD8+ T-cell counts.

Deletions cut 5 bases from V and 2 bases from J, with 12 bases between. CDR1 and CDR2 (germline): MNHEY, SVGAGI. The CDR3 extends over 14 amino acids. Sequencing was performed with immunoSEQ multiplex PCR; in TCRdb, only in-frame clones are kept and a portion is missing. The profile shows roughly 330,000 clones, about 61% of them singletons. This chain links TRBV6-5 with TRBJ1-2, with unresolved D. The receptor's source is a human donor with chronic lymphocytic leukemia. The source was PBMCs, collected after 36 months of ibrutinib treatment. The CDR3, as DNA: TGTGCCAGCAGTACGGCGGAAACGAACTATGGCTACACCTTC. It translates to CASSTAETNYGYTF.